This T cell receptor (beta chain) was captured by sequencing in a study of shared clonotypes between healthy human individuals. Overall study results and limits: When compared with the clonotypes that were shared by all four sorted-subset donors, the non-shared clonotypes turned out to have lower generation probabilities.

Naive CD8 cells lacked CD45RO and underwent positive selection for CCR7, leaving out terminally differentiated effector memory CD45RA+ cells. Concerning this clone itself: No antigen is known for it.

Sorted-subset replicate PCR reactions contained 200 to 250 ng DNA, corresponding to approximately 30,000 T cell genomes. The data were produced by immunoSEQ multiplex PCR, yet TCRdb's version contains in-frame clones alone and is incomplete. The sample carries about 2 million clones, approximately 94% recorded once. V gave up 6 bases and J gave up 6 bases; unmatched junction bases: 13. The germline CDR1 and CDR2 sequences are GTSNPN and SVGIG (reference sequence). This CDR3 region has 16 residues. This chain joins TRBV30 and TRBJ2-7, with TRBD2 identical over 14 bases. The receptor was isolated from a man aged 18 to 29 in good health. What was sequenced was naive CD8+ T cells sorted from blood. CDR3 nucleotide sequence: TGTGCCTGTGCCGGGACTAGCGGGAGAGGGCTCAGCGAGCAGTACTTC. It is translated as CACAGTSGRGLSEQYF.